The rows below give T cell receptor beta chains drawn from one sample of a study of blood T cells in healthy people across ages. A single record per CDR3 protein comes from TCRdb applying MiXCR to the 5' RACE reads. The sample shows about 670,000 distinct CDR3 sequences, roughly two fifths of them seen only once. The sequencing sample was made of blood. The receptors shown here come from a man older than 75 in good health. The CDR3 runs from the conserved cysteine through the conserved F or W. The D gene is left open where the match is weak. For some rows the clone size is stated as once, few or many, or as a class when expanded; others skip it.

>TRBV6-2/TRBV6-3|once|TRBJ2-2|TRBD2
TGTGCCAGCAGTTACGGGGGACTAGTTTTTGGGGAGCTGTTTTTT
CASSYGGLVFGELFF
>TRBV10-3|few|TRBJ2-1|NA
TGTGCCATCAGTGAGCGATTGGAGCAGTTCTTC
CAISERLEQFF
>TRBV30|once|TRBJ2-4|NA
TGTGCCTGGGGACAGCAGCTAGCCAAAAACATTCAGTACTTC
CAWGQQLAKNIQYF
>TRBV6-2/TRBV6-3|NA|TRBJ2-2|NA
TGTGCCAGCAGTGTCTGGAGGACGAACACCGGGGAGCTGTTTTTT
CASSVWRTNTGELFF
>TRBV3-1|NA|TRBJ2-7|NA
TGTGCCAGCAGCTACCGCGAGCGGCACAATGAGCAGTACTTC
CASSYRERHNEQYF
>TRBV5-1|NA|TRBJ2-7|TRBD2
TGCGCCAGCAGCTCCGGACTAGCGGGGGGCGCCTACAATGAGCAGTACTTC
CASSSGLAGGAYNEQYF
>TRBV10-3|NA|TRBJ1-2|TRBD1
TGTGCCATCAGTGGCAAGACAGGGGCCGTTCCCTATGGCTACACCTTC
CAISGKTGAVPYGYTF
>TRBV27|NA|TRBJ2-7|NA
TGTGCCAGCAGCCCTATGGGGGGGCCCGAGTACTTC
CASSPMGGPEYF
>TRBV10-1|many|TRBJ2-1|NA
TGCGCCAGCAGTGAGGTGAGCGGCAGCTCCTACAATGAGCAGTTCTTC
CASSEVSGSSYNEQFF
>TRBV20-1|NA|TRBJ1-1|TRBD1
TGCAGTGCTAGGGTCGCCGACAGGGATCCGGACACTGAAGCTTTCTTT
CSARVADRDPDTEAFF
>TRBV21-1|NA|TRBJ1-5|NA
TGTGCCAGTAAAAAGGACGGCAGGGCCAGAGATAGCAATCAGCCCCAGCATTTT
CASKKDGRARDSNQPQHF
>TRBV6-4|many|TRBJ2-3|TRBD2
TGTGCCAGCAGTCGGGGGGGGCGAAATGAAGATACGCAGTATTTT
CASSRGGRNEDTQYF
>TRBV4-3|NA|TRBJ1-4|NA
TGCGCCAGCAGCCAAGATGTAGTTAATGAAAAACTGTTTTTT
CASSQDVVNEKLFF
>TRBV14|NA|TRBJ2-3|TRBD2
TGTGCCAGCAGCCTTCGGACTAGCGGCGCAGATACGCGGTATTTT
CASSLRTSGADTRYF
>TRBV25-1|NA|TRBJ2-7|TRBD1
TGTGCCAGCAGTGGGTGGCAGGGGGTAATTAACGAGCAGTACTTC
CASSGWQGVINEQYF
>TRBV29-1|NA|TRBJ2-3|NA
TGCAGCGACCATTCAGGAGATACGCAGTATTTT
CSDHSGDTQYF
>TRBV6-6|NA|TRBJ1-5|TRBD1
TGTGCCAGCAGTCCCGGGACAGGTTCCAGCAATCAGCCCCAGCATTTT
CASSPGTGSSNQPQHF
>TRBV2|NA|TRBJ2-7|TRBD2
TGTGCCAGCAGGCGGGAGGGCCTTGAGCAGTACTTC
CASRREGLEQYF
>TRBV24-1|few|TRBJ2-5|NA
TGTGCCACCAGTGATTTGGGCCAGGGAAAAGAGACCCAGTACTTC
CATSDLGQGKETQYF
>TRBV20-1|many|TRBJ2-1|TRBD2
TGCAGTGCCGATGGACTAGCGGGGAGGTTAGAGTTCTTC
CSADGLAGRLEFF
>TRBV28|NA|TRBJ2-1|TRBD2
TGTGCCAGCAAAGGCGGGGCTAGCGGCAATGAGCAGTTCTTC
CASKGGASGNEQFF
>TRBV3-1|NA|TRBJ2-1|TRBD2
TGTGCCAGCAGCCCCATCAGCGGGAGGTCCTACAATGAGCAGTTCTTC
CASSPISGRSYNEQFF
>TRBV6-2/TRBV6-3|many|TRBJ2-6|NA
TGTGCCAGCAGTTCCCTGGCAGCCAACGTCCTGACTTTC
CASSSLAANVLTF
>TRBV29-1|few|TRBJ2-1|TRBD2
TGCAGCGTTGAAGCAGTTCTGTTGACTAGCGGGAGCTCCTACAATGAGCAGTTCTTC
CSVEAVLLTSGSSYNEQFF
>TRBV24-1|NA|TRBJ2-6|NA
TGTGCCACCAGTGATTTAACCTCTGGGGCCAACGTCCTGACTTTC
CATSDLTSGANVLTF
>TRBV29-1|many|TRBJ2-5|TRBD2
TGCAGCGTTGAGGTGACTAGCGGGGCGCAAGAGACCCAGTACTTC
CSVEVTSGAQETQYF
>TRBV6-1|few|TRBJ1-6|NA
TGTGCCAGCAGTGAAGGGGACACAGATAATTCACCCCTCCACTTT
CASSEGDTDNSPLHF
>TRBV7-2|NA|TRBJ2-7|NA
TGTGCCAGCAGCCCCCAGCAGGGCTACGAGCAGTACTTC
CASSPQQGYEQYF
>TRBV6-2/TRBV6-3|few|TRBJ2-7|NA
TGTGCCAGCAGTTACTCCGTGGGGGACGAGCAGTACTTC
CASSYSVGDEQYF
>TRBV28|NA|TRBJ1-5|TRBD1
TGTGCCAGCAGTTTAATGGGACAGATCAATCAGCCCCAGCATTTT
CASSLMGQINQPQHF
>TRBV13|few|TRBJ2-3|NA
TGTGCCAGCAGTTCGTGGGGCCCCACAGATACGCAGTATTTT
CASSSWGPTDTQYF
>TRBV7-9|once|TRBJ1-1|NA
TGTGCCAGCGCCATTTTTCGGCAGACCACTGAAGCTTTCTTT
CASAIFRQTTEAFF
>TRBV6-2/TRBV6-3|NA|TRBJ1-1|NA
TGTGCCAGCAGTAAACAGCGTGCTGTGGGGGATACTGAAGCTTTCTTT
CASSKQRAVGDTEAFF
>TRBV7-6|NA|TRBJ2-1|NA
TGTGCCAGCAACCCCAGATCGATCCTTGACAATGAGCAGTTCTTC
CASNPRSILDNEQFF
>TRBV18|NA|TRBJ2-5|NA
TGTGCGTGCTCGCAGGGAGTAGAGGAGACCCAGTACTTC
CACSQGVEETQYF
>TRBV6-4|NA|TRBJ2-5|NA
TGCGCCAGCAGTGAAGTAGAAGGAGAGACCCAGTACTTC
CASSEVEGETQYF
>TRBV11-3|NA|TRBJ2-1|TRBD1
TGTGCCAGCAGCCCCAGGACAGGGGGCACCAATGAGCAGTTCTTC
CASSPRTGGTNEQFF
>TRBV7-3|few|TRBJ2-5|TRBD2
TGTGCCAGCAGCCCAGGACTAGCGGGAGATCGGAAAGAGACCCAGTACTTC
CASSPGLAGDRKETQYF
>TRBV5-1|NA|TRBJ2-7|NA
TGCGCCGGCAGCTTGAAATTAGGGCAGGCCCGGGGCGAGCAGTACTTC
CAGSLKLGQARGEQYF
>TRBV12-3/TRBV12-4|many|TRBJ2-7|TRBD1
TGTGCCAGCAGACCCACAGGGACAGAAAACTACGAGCAGTACTTC
CASRPTGTENYEQYF
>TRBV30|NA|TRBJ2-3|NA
TGTGCCTGGGGGTCTGGGGATACGCAGTATTTT
CAWGSGDTQYF
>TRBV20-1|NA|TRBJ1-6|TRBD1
TGCAGTGCTAGAGGTCTAACCGGGACAGGGAATTCACCCCTCCACTTT
CSARGLTGTGNSPLHF
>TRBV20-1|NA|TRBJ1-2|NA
TGCAGTGCTAGAGGCCGGCGGGACACAAGTAACTATGGCTACACCTTC
CSARGRRDTSNYGYTF
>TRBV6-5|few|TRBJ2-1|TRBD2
TGTGCCAGCGGGGGGACTAGCGAATACAATGAGCAGTTCTTC
CASGGTSEYNEQFF
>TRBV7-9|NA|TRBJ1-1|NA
TGTGCCAACAGCTTAGCGAGGGACCGTGAAGCTTTCTTT
CANSLARDREAFF
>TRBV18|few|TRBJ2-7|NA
TGTGCCAGCTCACCACCGAGAGGGACCCTTCAGGAGCAGTACTTC
CASSPPRGTLQEQYF